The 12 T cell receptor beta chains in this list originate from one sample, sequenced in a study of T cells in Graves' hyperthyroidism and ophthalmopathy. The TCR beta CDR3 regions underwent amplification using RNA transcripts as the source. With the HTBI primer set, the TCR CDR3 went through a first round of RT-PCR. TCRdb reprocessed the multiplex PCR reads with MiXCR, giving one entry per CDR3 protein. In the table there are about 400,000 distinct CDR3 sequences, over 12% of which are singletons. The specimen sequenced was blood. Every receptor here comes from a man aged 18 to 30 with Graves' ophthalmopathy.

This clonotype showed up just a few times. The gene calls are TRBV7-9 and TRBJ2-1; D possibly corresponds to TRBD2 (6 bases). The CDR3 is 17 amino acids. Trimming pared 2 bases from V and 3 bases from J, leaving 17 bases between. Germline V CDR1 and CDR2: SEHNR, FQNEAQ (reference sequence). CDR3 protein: CASSLLVADPIYNEQFF. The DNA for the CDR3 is TGTGCCAGCAGCTTATTAGTAGCGGACCCTATCTACAATGAGCAGTTCTTC.

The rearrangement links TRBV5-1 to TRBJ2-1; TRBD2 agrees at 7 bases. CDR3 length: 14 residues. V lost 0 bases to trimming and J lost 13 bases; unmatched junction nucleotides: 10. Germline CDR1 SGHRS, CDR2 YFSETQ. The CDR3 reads CASSLGDYQARQFF. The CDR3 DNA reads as TGCGCCAGCAGCTTGGGGGACTACCAGGCCCGTCAGTTCTTC.

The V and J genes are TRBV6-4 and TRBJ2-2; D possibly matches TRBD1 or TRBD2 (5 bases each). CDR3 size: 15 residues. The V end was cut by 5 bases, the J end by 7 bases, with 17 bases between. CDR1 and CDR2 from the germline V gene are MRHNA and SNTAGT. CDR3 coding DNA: TGTGCCAGCAGTACCAGGGTTGGGAGCGGCGGGGAGCTGTTTTTT. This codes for CASSTRVGSGGELFF.

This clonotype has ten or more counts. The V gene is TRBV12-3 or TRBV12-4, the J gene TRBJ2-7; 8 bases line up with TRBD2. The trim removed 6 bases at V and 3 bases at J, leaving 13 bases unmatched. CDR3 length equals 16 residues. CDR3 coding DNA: TGTGCCAGCAGCAGGTCCGGTAGCGGGGTAGGCTACGAGCAGTACTTC. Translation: CASSRSGSGVGYEQYF.

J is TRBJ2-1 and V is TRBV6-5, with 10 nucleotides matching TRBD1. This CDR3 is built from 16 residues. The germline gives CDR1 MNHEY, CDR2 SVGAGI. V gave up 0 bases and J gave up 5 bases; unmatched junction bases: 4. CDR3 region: CASSYSGTGANNEQFF. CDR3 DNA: TGTGCCAGCAGTTACTCCGGGACAGGGGCCAACAATGAGCAGTTCTTC.

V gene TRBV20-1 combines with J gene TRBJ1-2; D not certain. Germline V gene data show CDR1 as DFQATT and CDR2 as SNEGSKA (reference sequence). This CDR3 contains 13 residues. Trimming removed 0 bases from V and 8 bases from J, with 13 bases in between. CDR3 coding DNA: TGCAGTGCTAGAGACGGACCTGCAGACGGCTACACCTTC. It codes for CSARDGPADGYTF.

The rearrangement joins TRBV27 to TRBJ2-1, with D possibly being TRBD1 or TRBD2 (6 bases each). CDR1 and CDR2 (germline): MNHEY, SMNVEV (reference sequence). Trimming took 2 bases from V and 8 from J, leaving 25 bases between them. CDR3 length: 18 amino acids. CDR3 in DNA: TGTGCCAGCAGTTTACTCGAGGGGGGCCCTCGGGGATACGATGAGCAGTTCTTC. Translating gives CASSLLEGGPRGYDEQFF.

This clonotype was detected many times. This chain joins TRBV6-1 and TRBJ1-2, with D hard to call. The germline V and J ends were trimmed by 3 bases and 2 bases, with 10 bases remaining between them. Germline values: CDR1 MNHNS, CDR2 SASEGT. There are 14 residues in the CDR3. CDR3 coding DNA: TGTGCCAGCAGTGATCTCCCTAAAAACTATGGCTACACCTTC. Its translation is CASSDLPKNYGYTF.

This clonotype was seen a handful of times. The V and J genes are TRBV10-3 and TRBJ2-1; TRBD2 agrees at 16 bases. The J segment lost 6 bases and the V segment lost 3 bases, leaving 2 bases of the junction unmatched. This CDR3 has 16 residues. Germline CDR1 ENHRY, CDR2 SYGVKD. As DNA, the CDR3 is TGTGCCATCAGTGATGGGACTAGCGGGGGGGCCAATGAGCAGTTCTTC. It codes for CAISDGTSGGANEQFF.

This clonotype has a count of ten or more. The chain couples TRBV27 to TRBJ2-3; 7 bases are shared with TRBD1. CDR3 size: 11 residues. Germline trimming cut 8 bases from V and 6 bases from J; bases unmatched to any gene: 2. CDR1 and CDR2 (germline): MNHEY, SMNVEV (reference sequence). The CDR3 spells CASFRGDTQYF. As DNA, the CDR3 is TGTGCCAGCTTCAGGGGGGATACGCAGTATTTT.

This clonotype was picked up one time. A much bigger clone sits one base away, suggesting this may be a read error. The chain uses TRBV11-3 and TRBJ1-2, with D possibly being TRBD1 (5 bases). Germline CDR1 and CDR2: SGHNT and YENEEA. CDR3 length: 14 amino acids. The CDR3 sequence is CACSLTGTSYGYTF. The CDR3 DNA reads TGTGCCTGCAGCCTGACCGGGACCTCCTATGGCTACACCTTC.

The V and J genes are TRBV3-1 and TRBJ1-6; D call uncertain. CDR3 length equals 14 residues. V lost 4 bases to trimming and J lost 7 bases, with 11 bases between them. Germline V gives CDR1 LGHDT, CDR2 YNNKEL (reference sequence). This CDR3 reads CASSPLRENSPLHF. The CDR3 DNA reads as TGTGCCAGCAGCCCCCTTAGGGAAAATTCACCCCTCCACTTT.